This entry is about one TCR beta chain. This sample was included in a study of blood T cell repertoires in COVID-19. The wider study: Samples of COVID-19 (acute and convalescent) were obtained from the United States, Italy and Spain. Sample material is recorded as cDNA or gDNA derived from T cells, B-cell-depleted T cells, or PBMCs.

The authors' processing: Estimates of nucleated cell counts were drawn from the amplification of reference gene primers. The table came from immunoSEQ multiplex PCR; TCRdb's copy has only in-frame clones and leaves some out. V and J calls and clone size come straight from that table; D and trimming were deduced from the DNA. The table shows about 32,000 clones, with 75% to 90% occurring only once. CDR1 and CDR2 from the germline V gene are SGHRS and YFSETQ. V was trimmed by 3 bases and J by 1 base, leaving 10 bases between them. The CDR3 loop spans 14 amino acids. The specimen sequenced was peripheral blood. This clonotype was sampled from a man aged 55 to 70 with active or convalescent COVID-19. The rearrangement joins TRBV5-1 to TRBJ1-1; D is possibly TRBD1 (5 bases). The DNA of the CDR3 is TGCGCCAGCAGCTATGACAGACCGAACACTGAAGCTTTCTTT. Protein: CASSYDRPNTEAFF.